The entry below gives a single T cell receptor (beta chain) sequence along with its context. Profiling relied on immunoSEQ multiplex PCR, and the TCRdb table lists in-frame clones only, not all of them. The sample consists of more than 120,000 clones, around 84% of them appearing once. This record comes from a study of cytomegalovirus exposure and HLA in healthy donors. The germline V gene has CDR1 MGHDK and CDR2 SYGVNS. The CDR3 extends over 16 amino acids. V was pared by 1 base and J by 4 bases, with 6 bases of the junction left unmatched. Sequenced sample: PBMCs. The J gene is TRBJ1-4, the V gene TRBV25-1; 7 bases align to TRBD1. The receptor was isolated from a man between 18 and 29 years old in good health and CMV-seropositive. The CDR3 nucleotides read TGTGCCAGCAGTGAATTTTTGACAGGGAGTAATGAAAAACTGTTTTTT. It encodes CASSEFLTGSNEKLFF.